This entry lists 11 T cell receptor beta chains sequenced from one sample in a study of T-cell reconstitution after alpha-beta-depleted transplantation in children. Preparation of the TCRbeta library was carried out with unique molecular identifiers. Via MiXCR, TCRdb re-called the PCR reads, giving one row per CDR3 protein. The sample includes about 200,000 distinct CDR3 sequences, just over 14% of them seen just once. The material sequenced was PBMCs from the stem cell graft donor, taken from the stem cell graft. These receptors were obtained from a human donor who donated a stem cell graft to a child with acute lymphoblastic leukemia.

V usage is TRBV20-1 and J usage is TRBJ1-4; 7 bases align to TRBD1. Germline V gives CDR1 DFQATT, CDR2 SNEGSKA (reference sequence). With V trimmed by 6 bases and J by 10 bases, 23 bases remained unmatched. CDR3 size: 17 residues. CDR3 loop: CSAHSDRDRVTSRKLFF. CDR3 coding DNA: TGCAGTGCCCATTCGGACCGTGACAGGGTAACTTCCCGAAAACTGTTTTTT.

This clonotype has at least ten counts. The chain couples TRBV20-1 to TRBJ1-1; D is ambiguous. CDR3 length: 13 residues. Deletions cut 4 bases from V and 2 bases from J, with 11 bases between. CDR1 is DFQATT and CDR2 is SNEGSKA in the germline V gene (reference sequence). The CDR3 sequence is CSATRPSNTEAFF. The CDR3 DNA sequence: TGCAGTGCTACCCGGCCCTCAAACACTGAAGCTTTCTTT.

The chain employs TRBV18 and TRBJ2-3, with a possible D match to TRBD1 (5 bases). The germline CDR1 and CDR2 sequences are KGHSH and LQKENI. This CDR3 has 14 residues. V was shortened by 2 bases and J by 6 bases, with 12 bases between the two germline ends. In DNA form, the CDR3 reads TGTGCCAGCTCACCAGTCAACAGGATGGATACGCAGTATTTT. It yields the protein CASSPVNRMDTQYF.

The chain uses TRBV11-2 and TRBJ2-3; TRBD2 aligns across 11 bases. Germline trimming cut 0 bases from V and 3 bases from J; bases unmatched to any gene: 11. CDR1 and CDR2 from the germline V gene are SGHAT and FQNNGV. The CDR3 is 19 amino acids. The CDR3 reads CASSLDGIWTSGSTDTQYF. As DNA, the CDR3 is TGTGCCAGCAGCTTAGATGGAATTTGGACTAGCGGGTCAACAGATACGCAGTATTTT. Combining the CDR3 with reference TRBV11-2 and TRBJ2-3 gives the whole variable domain EAGVAQSPRYKIIEKRQSVAFWCNPISGHATLYWYQQILGQGPKLLIQFQNNGVVDDSQLPKDRFSAERLKGVDSTLKIQPAKLEDSAVYLCASSLDGIWTSGSTDTQYFGPGTRLTVL.

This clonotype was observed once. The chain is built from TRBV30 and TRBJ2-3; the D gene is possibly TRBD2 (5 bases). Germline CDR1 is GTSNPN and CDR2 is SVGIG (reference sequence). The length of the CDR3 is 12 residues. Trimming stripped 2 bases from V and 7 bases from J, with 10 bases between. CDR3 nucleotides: TGTGCCTGGAGTATCTCTAGCTATACGCAGTATTTT. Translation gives CAWSISSYTQYF.

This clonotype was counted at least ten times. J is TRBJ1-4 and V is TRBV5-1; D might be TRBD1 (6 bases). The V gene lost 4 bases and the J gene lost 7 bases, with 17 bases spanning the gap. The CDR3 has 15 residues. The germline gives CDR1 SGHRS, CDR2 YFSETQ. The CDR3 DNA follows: TGCGCCAGCAGCAGGGGTGACGGACAGTTTGAAAAACTGTTTTTT. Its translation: CASSRGDGQFEKLFF.

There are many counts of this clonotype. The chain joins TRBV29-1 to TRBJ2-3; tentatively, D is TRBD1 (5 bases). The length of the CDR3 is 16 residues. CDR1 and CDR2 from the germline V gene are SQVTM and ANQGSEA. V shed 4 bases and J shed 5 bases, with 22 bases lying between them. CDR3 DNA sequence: TGCAGCGTTGCGTGGACGGCCGACAGTAGTGGAGATACGCAGTATTTT. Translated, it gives CSVAWTADSSGDTQYF.

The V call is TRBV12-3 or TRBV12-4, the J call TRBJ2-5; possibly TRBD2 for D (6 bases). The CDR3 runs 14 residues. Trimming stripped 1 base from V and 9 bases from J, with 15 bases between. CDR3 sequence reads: CASSLVGVWEAQYF. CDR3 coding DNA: TGTGCCAGCAGTTTAGTGGGAGTCTGGGAGGCCCAGTACTTC.

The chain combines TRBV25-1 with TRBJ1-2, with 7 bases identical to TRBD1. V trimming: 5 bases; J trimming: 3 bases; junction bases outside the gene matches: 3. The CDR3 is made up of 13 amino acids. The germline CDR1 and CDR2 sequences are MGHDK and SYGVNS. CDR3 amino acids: CASSPGGDYGYTF. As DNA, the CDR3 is TGTGCCAGCAGTCCAGGGGGTGACTATGGCTACACCTTC.

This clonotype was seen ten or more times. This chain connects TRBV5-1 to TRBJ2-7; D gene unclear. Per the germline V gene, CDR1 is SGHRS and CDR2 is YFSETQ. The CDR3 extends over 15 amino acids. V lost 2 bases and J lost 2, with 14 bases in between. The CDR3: CASSFSGPLTYEQYF. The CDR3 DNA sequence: TGCGCCAGCAGCTTTTCCGGGCCCTTGACCTACGAGCAGTACTTC.

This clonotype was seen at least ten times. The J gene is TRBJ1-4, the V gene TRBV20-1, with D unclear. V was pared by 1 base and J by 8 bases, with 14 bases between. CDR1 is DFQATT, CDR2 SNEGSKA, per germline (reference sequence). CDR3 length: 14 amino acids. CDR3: CSARASMVGEKLFF. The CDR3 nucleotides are TGCAGTGCTAGAGCATCGATGGTAGGGGAAAAACTGTTTTTT.